Detailed here is one T cell receptor beta chain. The sample is drawn from a study of control samples from healthy donors and cancer patients. Data came from immunoSEQ multiplex PCR; TCRdb stores just in-frame clones and leaves some out. The sample consists of more than 95,000 clones, 75% to 90% of them appearing once. V gave up 3 bases and J gave up 5 bases; unmatched junction bases: 10. CDR1 and CDR2 (germline): GTSNPN, SVGIG (reference sequence). CDR3 length equals 14 residues. This clonotype was sampled from a woman aged 50 to 60 with colorectal cancer. Sequencing used PBMCs. The V and J genes are TRBV30 and TRBJ2-7; 7 nucleotides agree with TRBD1. CDR3 bases: TGTGCCTGGAGCGCGATCCGACAGGGAGACGAGCAGTACTTC. This codes for CAWSAIRQGDEQYF. The variable domain in full, completed from reference TRBV30 and TRBJ2-7, reads SQTIHQWPATLVQPVGSPLSLECTVEGTSNPNLYWYRQAAGRGLQLLFYSVGIGQISSEVPQNLSASRPQDRQFILSSKKLLLSDSGFYLCAWSAIRQGDEQYFGPGTRLTVT.